This TCR beta chain comes out of a study of shared clonotypes between healthy human individuals. This clone is a singleton in its sample. The deep-level immunoSEQ assay was used. Some 31,000 T cell genomes (300 ng DNA) went into each PBMC replicate. Sequencing was performed with immunoSEQ multiplex PCR; in TCRdb, only in-frame clones are kept and a portion is missing. The sample lists about 560,000 clones; roughly 79% were seen once. All the donors were Caucasian adults who lived in Nashville, Tennessee. Genomic DNA for unsorted samples was obtained from 70 million to 100 million PBMCs. Input material: PBMCs. This TCR came from a woman between 40 and 55 years old in good health. Some clones in this sample may be carry-over from other donors' samples.

Written as DNA, the CDR3 is TGTGCCAGCAGCTCGGGACCTCAAGAGACCCAGTACTTC. Protein product: CASSSGPQETQYF. The chain has TRBV11-2 and TRBJ2-5; D possibly matches TRBD1 or TRBD2 (5 bases each). The germline gives CDR1 SGHAT, CDR2 FQNNGV. The CDR3 spans 13 residues. The V gene lost 4 bases and the J gene lost 2 bases, with 8 bases spanning the gap.